The 20 T cell receptor beta chains below come from one sample, sequenced in a study of CD8 T cells in Susac syndrome. Random hexamers served to reverse transcribe about 0.45 to 1 ug RNA. TCRdb redid the calling of the immunoSEQ multiplex PCR reads with MiXCR, one entry per CDR3 protein. The sample has some 180,000 distinct CDR3 sequences, 80% to 95% seen once. The sequencing input was CD4+ T cells from PBMCs. Receptors originate from a human donor in good health.

The chain joins TRBV6-2 or TRBV6-3 to TRBJ2-5; weak D call: TRBD1 (6 bases). Germline V lookup: CDR1 MNHEY, CDR2 SVGEGT. V gave up 6 bases and J gave up 5 bases, with 13 bases separating them. CDR3 length: 13 amino acids. DNA of the CDR3: TGTGCCAGCAGCTTGGGACACCCCGAGACCCAGTACTTC. Translated: CASSLGHPETQYF.

The chain carries TRBV11-2 and TRBJ1-3; D possibly corresponds to TRBD1 (6 bases). Germline CDR1 and CDR2: SGHAT and FQNNGV. The CDR3 totals 19 residues. The V gene lost 3 bases and the J gene lost 0 bases, with 21 bases spanning the gap. In DNA, the CDR3 is TGTGCCAGCAGCTTGCATAGGACGGCAGGGGCGAGCTCTGGAAACACCATATATTTT. It is translated as CASSLHRTAGASSGNTIYF.

The rearrangement links TRBV29-1 to TRBJ2-1; the D gene is possibly TRBD1 (6 bases). CDR3 length equals 17 residues. The ends were cut back, 4 bases at V and 1 base at J, with 20 bases in the middle. CDR1 SQVTM and CDR2 ANQGSEA come from the germline V gene. CDR3 in amino acids: CSVVLRTAGLSYNEQFF. In DNA form, the CDR3 reads TGCAGCGTTGTCCTCCGGACAGCCGGATTATCCTACAATGAGCAGTTCTTC.

The genes are TRBV3-1 and TRBJ2-5; TRBD1 might be the D (6 bases). CDR3 length: 15 amino acids. Trimming pared 1 base from V and 5 bases from J, leaving 14 bases between. Germline V gene data show CDR1 as LGHDT and CDR2 as YNNKEL (reference sequence). The CDR3 nucleotides are TGTGCCAGCAGCCAAGGAGGGGGACCCCTCGAGACCCAGTACTTC. It specifies CASSQGGGPLETQYF.

The rearrangement links TRBV28 to TRBJ2-7; TRBD2 is a possible D gene (6 bases). V lost 7 bases and J lost 13, with 17 bases in between. Germline V gene data show CDR1 as MDHEN and CDR2 as SYDVKM. This CDR3 region has 11 residues. CDR3 sequence: CASTTTEGIYF. The CDR3 bases are TGTGCCAGCACCACAACGGAGGGGATTTACTTC.

The rearrangement uses TRBV7-2 and TRBJ2-5, with D perhaps TRBD2 (6 bases). With 1 base removed from V and 5 bases from J, the gap between germline ends came to 17 bases. The germline gives CDR1 SGHTA, CDR2 FQGNSA. The CDR3 is 16 amino acids. CDR3 DNA sequence: TGTGCCAGCAGCTTAGGAATAGCGCGGGATACGGAGACCCAGTACTTC. Protein sequence: CASSLGIARDTETQYF.

The chain joins TRBV20-1 to TRBJ2-4, with 9 bases fitting TRBD2. The CDR3 is made up of 16 amino acids. The V gene end was trimmed by 0 bases and the J gene end by 4 bases; junction bases not matched to a gene: 7. CDR1 DFQATT and CDR2 SNEGSKA come from the germline V gene (reference sequence). The CDR3 DNA sequence: TGCAGTGCTAGAGAGACGACTAGCGGTCTTAAAAACATTCAGTACTTC. This translates into CSARETTSGLKNIQYF.

A note on this clonotype: A junction boundary mismatches the germline segment, possibly from a read error. This chain uses TRBV29-1 with TRBJ1-6; maybe TRBD1 (5 bases). Looked up from germline, CDR1 is SQVTM and CDR2 is ANQGSEA. The CDR3 consists of 13 residues. The DNA for the CDR3 is TGCAGCGCTTGCACGGGACCCAATTCACCCCTCCATTTT. The encoded protein is CSACTGPNSPLHF.

This CDR3 reads CASSLGHKANEQYF. As DNA, the CDR3 is TGCGCCAGCAGCTTGGGACACAAGGCCAACGAGCAGTACTTC. The chain is built from TRBV5-1 and TRBJ2-7; D not resolved. Germline assignment: CDR1 SGHRS and CDR2 YFSETQ. Trimming stripped 0 bases from V and 5 bases from J, with 12 bases between. The CDR3 runs to 14 residues.

The chain recombines TRBV11-2 with TRBJ2-6, with D possibly matching TRBD1 (6 bases). V lost 4 bases to trimming and J lost 2 bases, with 9 bases between them. The CDR3 length is 15 residues. In germline, CDR1 is SGHAT, CDR2 FQNNGV. CDR3 nucleotide sequence: TGTGCCAGCAGCTCCAAGGGGGCTGGGGCCAACGTCCTGACTTTC. Translation: CASSSKGAGANVLTF. The full variable domain, its missing parts supplied by reference TRBV11-2 and TRBJ2-6, is EAGVAQSPRYKIIEKRQSVAFWCNPISGHATLYWYQQILGQGPKLLIQFQNNGVVDDSQLPKDRFSAERLKGVDSTLKIQPAKLEDSAVYLCASSSKGAGANVLTFGAGSRLTVL.

This chain uses TRBV3-1 with TRBJ1-2; D may be TRBD1 (6 bases). Trimming removed 0 bases at V and 7 bases at J, with 12 bases between. The V gene's germline CDR1 is LGHDT and CDR2 YNNKEL (reference sequence). The length of the CDR3 is 14 residues. This CDR3 reads CASSQDTGPIGYTF. Here the CDR3 DNA reads TGTGCCAGCAGCCAAGATACAGGGCCGATTGGCTACACCTTC.

The chain has TRBV7-2 and TRBJ2-2; D may be TRBD1 or TRBD2 (5 bases each). The V gene lost 3 bases and the J gene lost 7 bases, with 18 bases spanning the gap. CDR3 length equals 16 residues. Per germline, CDR1 SGHTA and CDR2 FQGNSA. In DNA form, the CDR3 reads TGTGCCAGCAGCTTCCCCTCGGGGCTTGCAAGCGGGGAGCTGTTTTTT. Translated, it gives CASSFPSGLASGELFF.

The chain uses TRBV20-1 and TRBJ2-3; a possible D gene is TRBD1 (6 bases). CDR3 length equals 11 residues. Germline CDR1 is DFQATT and CDR2 is SNEGSKA (reference sequence). Trimming took off 1 base at V and 10 bases at J, with 9 bases between the two ends. The CDR3 DNA follows: TGCAGTGCTAGAGTTGGGGGCGCGCAGTATTTT. Encoded protein: CSARVGGAQYF.

Regarding this clonotype: One junction end does not reproduce the germline sequence, and a read error may be involved. The CDR3 reads CAIRGGAF. The CDR3, as DNA: TGTGCCATCAGGGGGGGGGCCTTT. The chain joins TRBV2 to TRBJ2-3, with D perhaps assigned TRBD1 or TRBD2 (7 bases each). Germline CDR1 SNHLY, CDR2 FYNNEI. This CDR3 spans 8 amino acids.

CDR3 DNA: TGTGCCAGCAGCCTGACAGGCCCGACCGGGGAGCTGTTTTTT. It specifies CASSLTGPTGELFF. The chain combines TRBV14 with TRBJ2-2; maybe TRBD1 (6 bases). Germline V gives CDR1 SGHDN, CDR2 FVKESK. The length of the CDR3 is 14 residues. Trimming removed 4 bases at V and 5 bases at J, with 11 bases between.

V gene TRBV19 combines with J gene TRBJ2-3; D may be TRBD2 (6 bases). This CDR3 contains 14 residues. The V and J ends lost 8 bases and 2 bases respectively, with 14 bases between them. In germline, CDR1 is LNHDA, CDR2 SQIVND (reference sequence). The CDR3 bases are TGTGCCAGTCGGCGGGGAATCAACACAGATACGCAGTATTTT. This translates into CASRRGINTDTQYF.

The J gene is TRBJ1-1, the V gene TRBV27, with unresolved D. The germline V gene encodes CDR1 MNHEY and CDR2 SMNVEV (reference sequence). Trimming took 6 bases from V and 4 from J, leaving 15 bases between them. This CDR3 spans 14 amino acids. DNA of the CDR3: TGTGCCAGCAGGGGCGATCCCCGGAGCACTGAAGCTTTCTTT. Amino acids: CASRGDPRSTEAFF.

This rearrangement joins TRBV5-8 to TRBJ1-5; 8 nucleotides agree with TRBD1. V shed 5 bases, J shed 2 bases, and the junction held 9 bases outside the gene matches. Germline V gene data show CDR1 as SGHTS and CDR2 as YDEGEE. The CDR3 has 16 residues. In DNA form, the CDR3 reads TGTGCCAGCAGATTCCGGACAGGGATTGGCAATCAGCCCCAGCATTTT. Its protein product is CASRFRTGIGNQPQHF.

The CDR3 region is CASSGGVLGNEQFF. Written as DNA, the CDR3 is TGTGCCAGCAGCGGGGGGGTTCTCGGCAATGAGCAGTTCTTC. This chain joins TRBV9 and TRBJ2-1; a possible D gene is TRBD2 (6 bases). Trimming removed 3 bases at V and 6 bases at J, with 13 bases between. The CDR3 contains 14 residues. CDR1 is SGDLS, CDR2 YYNGEE, per germline.

This clonotype was picked up a small number of times. The CDR3 loop is CASSRTGSNQPQHF. The CDR3 region has the DNA TGTGCCAGCAGTCGGACGGGAAGCAATCAGCCCCAGCATTTT. The chain links TRBV25-1 to TRBJ1-5, with D unresolved. V lost 5 bases and J lost 1, with 9 bases in between. CDR1 and CDR2 (germline): MGHDK, SYGVNS. The length of the CDR3 is 14 residues.